The 18 T cell receptor beta chains given below trace back to one sample, sequenced in a study of early T cells in non-severe SARS-CoV-2 infection. MiXCR, applied by TCRdb to the 5' RACE reads, yields one record per CDR3 protein. The data hold tens of thousands of distinct CDR3 sequences, with around 16% observed a single time. Sequenced here: whole blood, sampled at baseline. The receptors originated from an adult who was a healthcare worker with PCR-confirmed SARS-CoV-2 infection or an uninfected control (not recorded which).

The chain employs TRBV20-1 and TRBJ2-1, with 10 bases matching TRBD2. The CDR3 has 15 residues. Looked up from germline, CDR1 is DFQATT and CDR2 is SNEGSKA (reference sequence). The V segment lost 2 bases and the J segment 7 bases; nucleotides outside the gene matches: 8. The CDR3 DNA reads as TGCAGTGCTAGACCCCTAGCGGGAGTGTTTAATGAGCAGTTCTTC. Its protein is CSARPLAGVFNEQFF.

The chain joins TRBV11-1 to TRBJ2-7, with 7 bases identical to TRBD2. V gave up 5 bases and J gave up 0 bases; unmatched junction bases: 7. The CDR3 loop spans 15 amino acids. CDR1 and CDR2 (germline): SGHAT, FQDESV (reference sequence). The CDR3 region is CASSPGRTYSYEQYF. CDR3 coding DNA: TGTGCCAGCAGCCCCGGGAGGACCTACTCCTACGAGCAGTACTTC.

This clonotype was seen many times. J is TRBJ2-5 and V is TRBV12-3 or TRBV12-4; 9 bases are a match to TRBD1. V shed 5 bases and J 5 bases; nucleotides not matched to a gene: 6. This CDR3 has 14 amino acids. The CDR3 is CASSPQGARETQYF. In DNA, the CDR3 is TGTGCCAGCAGTCCACAGGGGGCACGGGAGACCCAGTACTTC.

This clonotype was counted ten times or more. The chain has TRBV4-1 and TRBJ2-7; D is perhaps TRBD1 (6 bases). Trimming pared 9 bases from V and 2 bases from J, leaving 20 bases between. CDR3 length: 15 residues. CDR1 MGHRA and CDR2 YSYEKL come from the germline V gene. In nucleotides, the CDR3 is TGCGCCAGTTCTCGGTTCAGGGGCCGAACCTACGAGCAGTACTTC. Translation: CASSRFRGRTYEQYF.

For the CDR3, the DNA is TGTGCCAGCAGTTTATCCGGGCGTCCGAAGTTCTTC. Amino acids: CASSLSGRPKFF. V is TRBV27 and J is TRBJ2-1, with D uncertain. V was clipped by 0 bases and J by 14 bases, with 11 bases between them. The CDR3 is 12 amino acids. Germline CDR1 and CDR2: MNHEY and SMNVEV (reference sequence).

This sequence joins TRBV30 and TRBJ1-3; no clear D. The CDR3 sequence is 13 residues long. Germline V lookup: CDR1 GTSNPN, CDR2 SVGIG (reference sequence). Deletions cut 0 bases from V and 1 base from J, with 4 bases between. The CDR3 nucleotides are TGTGCCTGGAGTGTTAGGTCTGGAAACACCATATATTTT. Translated: CAWSVRSGNTIYF.

V usage is TRBV10-1 and J usage is TRBJ1-1, with D unclear. The length of the CDR3 is 15 residues. Between the trimmed V and J ends, which lost 2 bases and 5 bases, there was a span of 15 bases. Germline V gives CDR1 WNHNN, CDR2 SYGVQD (reference sequence). Written as DNA, the CDR3 is TGCGCCAGCAGTGAGGGGCAAAACCCCAAGACTGAAGCTTTCTTT. Protein sequence: CASSEGQNPKTEAFF.

The V gene is TRBV15, the J gene TRBJ1-5, with TRBD1 matching over 7 bases. The junction had 8 bases not matched to a gene; V was cut back by 8 bases and J by 4 bases. The V gene's germline CDR1 is LNHNV and CDR2 YYDKDF (reference sequence). This CDR3 spans 14 amino acids. CDR3 sequence reads: CATLLRQGNQPQHF. CDR3 in DNA: TGTGCCACCCTCCTGCGACAGGGAAATCAGCCCCAGCATTTT. The variable domain in full, with the rest retrieved from reference TRBV15 and TRBJ1-5, is DAMVIQNPRYQVTQFGKPVTLSCSQTLNHNVMYWYQQKSSQAPKLLFHYYDKDFNNEADTPDNFQSRRPNTSFCFLDIRSPGLGDTAMYLCATLLRQGNQPQHFGDGTRLSIL.

The chain is built from TRBV27 and TRBJ2-4; 8 nucleotides line up with TRBD1. Germline V gives CDR1 MNHEY, CDR2 SMNVEV (reference sequence). The CDR3 spans 17 residues. The V segment lost 4 bases and the J segment 1 base; nucleotides outside the gene matches: 9. As DNA, the CDR3 is TGTGCCAGCAGTTCTGACAGGGGCGCGGTGGCCAAAAACATTCAGTACTTC. Its translation is CASSSDRGAVAKNIQYF.

The sample holds a few counts of this clonotype. This chain uses TRBV11-2 with TRBJ1-4; 9 bases align to TRBD1. Germline V lookup: CDR1 SGHAT, CDR2 FQNNGV. Trimming cost V 5 bases and J 5 bases; bases outside gene matches: 6. The CDR3 runs 15 residues. CDR3 bases: TGTGCCAGCAGCACCAACAGGGGGCCGAATGAAAAACTGTTTTTT. This encodes CASSTNRGPNEKLFF.

This clonotype was recorded a few times. The chain recombines TRBV20-1 with TRBJ2-3, with D perhaps matching TRBD2 (7 bases). CDR1 and CDR2 from the germline V gene are DFQATT and SNEGSKA (reference sequence). The CDR3 runs 16 residues. V gave up 2 bases and J gave up 6 bases, with 21 bases separating them. The CDR3 nucleotides read TGCAGTGCTAGACCCACCCGGGGGGCCCGGTGGGATACGCAGTATTTT. Translated: CSARPTRGARWDTQYF.

This clonotype was detected many times. The V gene is TRBV3-1, the J gene TRBJ2-3; possibly TRBD1 for D (6 bases). Germline CDR1 is LGHDT and CDR2 is YNNKEL (reference sequence). The CDR3 contains 15 residues. Deletions cut 1 base from V and 2 bases from J, with 10 bases between. The CDR3 loop is CASSQGTASTDTQYF. CDR3 sequence (DNA): TGTGCCAGCAGCCAAGGGACAGCCTCCACAGATACGCAGTATTTT.

This clonotype occurred a few times. V gene TRBV12-3 or TRBV12-4 combines with J gene TRBJ2-7, with 9 positions matching TRBD1. Trimming at V came to 5 bases and at J to 4 bases, leaving 6 bases not matched to a gene. The CDR3 has 14 amino acids. The CDR3 sequence is CASSQQGATYEQYF. The CDR3 bases are TGTGCCAGCAGTCAACAGGGGGCGACGTACGAGCAGTACTTC.

The chain uses TRBV7-8 and TRBJ2-3; TRBD2 matches at 8 bases. V trimming: 1 base; J trimming: 2 bases; junction bases outside the gene matches: 5. Germline CDR1 is SGHVS and CDR2 is FQNEAQ. The CDR3 loop spans 16 amino acids. CDR3 residues: CASSLGRGGHTDTQYF. CDR3 nucleotides: TGTGCCAGCAGCTTAGGTCGGGGGGGCCACACAGATACGCAGTATTTT.

This clonotype was seen at least ten times. This rearrangement joins TRBV19 to TRBJ1-1; D gene uncertain. The CDR3 is 15 residues long. Trimming removed 6 bases from V and 0 bases from J, with 14 bases in between. Per the germline V gene, CDR1 is LNHDA and CDR2 is SQIVND (reference sequence). CDR3 in amino acids: CASSIRAGLNTEAFF. The CDR3 nucleotides are TGTGCCAGTAGCATACGGGCAGGCCTGAACACTGAAGCTTTCTTT.

This chain links TRBV29-1 with TRBJ1-1, with D perhaps TRBD1 (5 bases). Trimming took off 4 bases at V and 0 bases at J, with 6 bases between the two ends. CDR3 length equals 12 residues. Germline V gene sequence: CDR1 SQVTM, CDR2 ANQGSEA. The CDR3 bases are TGCAGCGTTGCCAGGGTGAACACTGAAGCTTTCTTT. This translates into CSVARVNTEAFF.

V and J are TRBV20-1 and TRBJ2-1; D gene uncertain. CDR1 and CDR2 (germline): DFQATT, SNEGSKA (reference sequence). The CDR3 has 14 amino acids. V lost 6 bases, J lost 9 bases, and 21 bases lay in between. Here the CDR3 DNA reads TGCAGTGCCAGTCAAGGTAGCTCTTTACGTGAGCAGTTCTTC. Residues: CSASQGSSLREQFF.

This clonotype has only a few counts. This chain links TRBV7-9 with TRBJ2-3; D is ambiguous. The germline CDR1 and CDR2 sequences are SEHNR and FQNEAQ (reference sequence). The CDR3 is 17 amino acids. The V end lost 3 bases, the J end lost 5 bases, and 21 bases lay between the germline ends. CDR3 nucleotide sequence: TGTGCCAGCAGCTTCCCAAACGCAGAGGCTATAGTAGATACGCAGTATTTT. Translation: CASSFPNAEAIVDTQYF.